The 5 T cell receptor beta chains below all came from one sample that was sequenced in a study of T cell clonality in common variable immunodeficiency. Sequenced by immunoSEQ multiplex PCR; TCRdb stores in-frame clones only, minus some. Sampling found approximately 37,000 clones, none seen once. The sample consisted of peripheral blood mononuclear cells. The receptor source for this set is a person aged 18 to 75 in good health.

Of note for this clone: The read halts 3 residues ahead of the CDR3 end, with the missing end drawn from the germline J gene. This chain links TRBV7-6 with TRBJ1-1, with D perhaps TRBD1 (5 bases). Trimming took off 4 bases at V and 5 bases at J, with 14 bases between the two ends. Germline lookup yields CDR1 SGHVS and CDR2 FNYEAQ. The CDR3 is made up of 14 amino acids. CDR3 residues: CASSSTAERTEAFF. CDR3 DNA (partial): TGTGCCAGCAGCTCGACAGCAGAACGGACTGAA.

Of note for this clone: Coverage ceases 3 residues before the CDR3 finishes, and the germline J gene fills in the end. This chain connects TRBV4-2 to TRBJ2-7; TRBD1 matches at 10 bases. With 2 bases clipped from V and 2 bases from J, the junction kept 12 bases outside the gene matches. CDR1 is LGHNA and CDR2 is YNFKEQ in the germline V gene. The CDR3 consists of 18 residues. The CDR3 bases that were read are TGTGCCAGCAGCCAACCCTATTCCGGGACAGGGGCCCCCTACGAG. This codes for CASSQPYSGTGAPYE. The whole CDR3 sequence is CASSQPYSGTGAPYEQYF.

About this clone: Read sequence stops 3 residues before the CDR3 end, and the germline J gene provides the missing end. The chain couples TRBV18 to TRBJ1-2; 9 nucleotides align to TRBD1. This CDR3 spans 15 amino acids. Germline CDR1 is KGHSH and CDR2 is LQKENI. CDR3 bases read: TGTGCCAGCTCACCATCGGACAGGGGTACAGATACC. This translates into CASSPSDRGTDT. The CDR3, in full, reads CASSPSDRGTDTYTF.

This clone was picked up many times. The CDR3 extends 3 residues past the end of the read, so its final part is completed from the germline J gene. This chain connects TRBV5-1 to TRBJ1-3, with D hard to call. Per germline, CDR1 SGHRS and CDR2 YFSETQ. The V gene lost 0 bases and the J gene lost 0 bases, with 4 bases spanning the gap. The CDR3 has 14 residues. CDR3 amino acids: CASSLDSSGNTIYF. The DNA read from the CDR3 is TGCGCCAGCAGCTTGGACAGCTCTGGAAACACC.

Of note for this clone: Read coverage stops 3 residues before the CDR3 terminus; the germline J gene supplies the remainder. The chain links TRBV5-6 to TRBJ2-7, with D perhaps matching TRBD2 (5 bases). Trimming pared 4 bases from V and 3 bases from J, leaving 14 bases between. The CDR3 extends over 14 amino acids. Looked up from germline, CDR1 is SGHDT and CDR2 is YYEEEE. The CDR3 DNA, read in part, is TGTGCCAGCAGCACCGAGGACTTCATCTACGAG. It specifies CASSTEDFIYE. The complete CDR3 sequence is CASSTEDFIYEQYF.